The clone carrying this TCR beta chain was observed many times. The library targeted TCRbeta and was prepared with unique molecular identifiers. TCRdb passed the PCR reads through MiXCR, listing each CDR3 protein once. In the table there are roughly 500,000 distinct CDR3 sequences, 10% of which are singletons. This record comes from a study of T-cell reconstitution after alpha-beta-depleted transplantation in children. Trimming stripped 5 bases from V and 6 bases from J, with 15 bases between. The CDR3 has 15 residues. Germline V gives CDR1 KGHDR, CDR2 SFDVKD. V gene TRBV24-1 combines with J gene TRBJ2-2; maybe TRBD2 (6 bases). The material sequenced was PBMCs, taken before TCRalphabeta/CD19-depleted stem cell transplant. The TCR was taken from a child aged 2-15 years with inherited bone marrow failure, due to receive a stem cell transplant. The CDR3 region is CATSAGTLLAGELFF. The DNA for the CDR3 is TGTGCCACCAGTGCCGGGACTCTCCTCGCCGGGGAGCTGTTTTTT.